The clone carrying this T cell receptor (beta chain) was picked up many times. Stable Graves' hyperthyroidism meant no ophthalmopathy progression within 18 months. A patient was excluded if there was uncontrolled infection, other autoimmune disease, pregnancy or lactation. Using RNA transcripts as the source, TCR beta CDR3 regions were amplified. HTBI primers drove first-round RT-PCR of the TCR CDR3. TCRdb re-called the multiplex PCR reads with MiXCR, one entry per CDR3 protein. The repertoire includes around 600,000 distinct CDR3 sequences, around 14% of them detected once, and under 8% sits in the top ten. These data originate in a study of T cells in Graves' hyperthyroidism and ophthalmopathy. Study in general: Peripheral blood samples were taken at initial diagnosis, prior to any treatment.

V lost 6 bases, J lost 7 bases, and 27 bases lay in between. CDR3 length equals 18 residues. The chain is built from TRBV12-3 or TRBV12-4 and TRBJ2-2; D might be TRBD1 (5 bases). The clonotype was recovered from a woman aged 30 to 39 with Graves' hyperthyroidism. The sample comprised blood. CDR3 bases: TGTGCCAGCAGCTTGGGGCTCGTGGAGCGAAGCTTGGGCGGGGAGCTGTTTTTT. Translated: CASSLGLVERSLGGELFF.